The clone carrying this TCR beta chain was observed once. Its antigen is currently unknown. Primed by a sample-barcoded 5' primer and a J-beta primer mix, a second PCR proceeded for about 6 to 11 cycles. A tag from a template-switch adaptor with 12 random nucleotides marked each cDNA molecule. TCRdb called the 5' RACE reads again in MiXCR, with one record for every CDR3 protein. The sample lists 870,000 or so distinct CDR3 sequences, around 28% occurring once. The CDR3 loop spans 19 amino acids. Germline V lookup: CDR1 SGHRS, CDR2 YFSETQ. The V gene lost 0 bases and the J gene lost 4 bases, with 20 bases spanning the gap. This sample is drawn from a study of blood T cells in healthy people across ages. Study-level points and caveats: Changes in expanded clonotypes were possibly confounded, as the CMV status of donors was unknown.

This TCR came from a woman of 80 years or more in good health. The rearrangement joins TRBV5-1 to TRBJ2-6; D gene ambiguous. Sequenced input: blood. CDR3: CASSLAGQNPSPGANVLTF. The CDR3, as DNA: TGCGCCAGCAGCTTGGCCGGGCAGAATCCTTCTCCAGGGGCCAACGTCCTGACTTTC.